These 30 T cell receptor beta chains share one sample of origin, sequenced in a study of blood T cell repertoires in COVID-19. Using immunoSEQ multiplex PCR, the repertoire was profiled, and TCRdb retains in-frame clones only, with some absent. This table has 46,000 or so clones, more than 90% appearing once. The specimen was peripheral blood. Every receptor here comes from a man aged 65-85 years with active COVID-19.

The V call is TRBV5-1, the J call TRBJ2-2, with 7 positions matching TRBD1. Germline V gene data show CDR1 as SGHRS and CDR2 as YFSETQ. With V trimmed by 2 bases and J by 0 bases, 1 base remained unmatched. The CDR3 covers 15 residues. Here the CDR3 DNA reads TGCGCCAGCAGCTTAACAGGGGCGAACACCGGGGAGCTGTTTTTT. Translated, it gives CASSLTGANTGELFF.

This chain uses TRBV5-1 with TRBJ1-4; 8 bases align to TRBD1. Trimming removed 1 base from V and 0 bases from J; junction bases left unmatched: 5. From germline, CDR1 is SGHRS and CDR2 YFSETQ. CDR3 length: 17 residues. Here the CDR3 reads CASSLSGQGPTNEKLFF. The CDR3 coding sequence is TGCGCCAGCAGCTTGTCCGGACAGGGTCCAACTAATGAAAAACTGTTTTTT.

This rearrangement joins TRBV2 to TRBJ1-6; 7 bases fit TRBD1. Germline V gene lookup returns CDR1 SNHLY and CDR2 FYNNEI. Unmatched junction bases numbered 4, after V lost 4 bases and J lost 7 bases. CDR3 length equals 14 residues. This CDR3 is CASSVGQSNSPLHF. CDR3 sequence (DNA): TGTGCCAGCAGTGTGGGACAGTCCAATTCACCCCTCCACTTT.

This chain uses TRBV7-3 with TRBJ2-3, with D unresolved. The CDR3 runs to 13 residues. V lost 3 bases to trimming and J lost 4 bases, with 8 bases between them. Germline V gene lookup returns CDR1 SGHTA and CDR2 FQGTGA. The CDR3 coding sequence is TGTGCCAGCAGCTTCGGCAGCGCAGATACGCAGTATTTT. Translated, it gives CASSFGSADTQYF.

This chain links TRBV7-2 with TRBJ1-6; D call uncertain. The CDR3 spans 13 residues. Germline V gives CDR1 SGHTA, CDR2 FQGNSA. Trimming left V 7 bases short and J 9 bases short, with 13 bases between. Written as DNA, the CDR3 is TGTGCCAGCACAGACCAGAGGAGTTCACCCCTCCACTTT. Translation: CASTDQRSSPLHF. The full variable domain, its missing parts supplied by reference TRBV7-2 and TRBJ1-6, is GAGVSQSPSNKVTEKGKDVELRCDPISGHTALYWYRQSLGQGLEFLIYFQGNSAPDKSGLPSDRFSAERTGGSVSTLTIQRTQQEDSAVYLCASTDQRSSPLHFGNGTRLTVT.

As DNA, the CDR3 is TGTGCCAGCAGTGGGGGCTGGAATTCACCCCTCCACTTT. Translation gives CASSGGWNSPLHF. The chain has TRBV12-3 or TRBV12-4 and TRBJ1-6, with D possibly TRBD1 on 6 matching bases. Trimming shortened V by 5 bases and J by 7 bases, and 9 bases separated the two germline ends. The CDR3 length is 13 residues.

V gene TRBV7-3 combines with J gene TRBJ2-6, with D possibly matching TRBD1 (6 bases). Trimming took off 2 bases at V and 1 base at J, with 21 bases between the two ends. CDR3 length: 20 residues. The germline CDR1 and CDR2 sequences are SGHTA and FQGTGA. The CDR3 loop is CASSLPGHRNSKSGANVLTF. The CDR3 bases are TGTGCCAGCAGCTTACCGGGACACAGAAACTCTAAGTCTGGGGCCAACGTCCTGACTTTC. Complete variable domain (other parts from reference TRBV7-3 and TRBJ2-6): GAGVSQTPSNKVTEKGKYVELRCDPISGHTALYWYRQSLGQGPEFLIYFQGTGAADDSGLPNDRFFAVRPEGSVSTLKIQRTERGDSAVYLCASSLPGHRNSKSGANVLTFGAGSRLTVL.

The gene calls are TRBV19 and TRBJ1-2, with 12 bases identical to TRBD1. Germline CDR1 reads LNHDA; CDR2 reads SQIVND (reference sequence). The CDR3 extends over 16 amino acids. With 3 bases clipped from V and 7 bases from J, the junction kept 9 bases outside the gene matches. CDR3 amino acids: CASSITGQGARTGYTF. Written as DNA, the CDR3 is TGTGCCAGTAGTATTACGGGACAGGGGGCACGGACTGGCTACACCTTC.

In this sample, this clone turned up once. V usage is TRBV4-2 and J usage is TRBJ1-2; D might be TRBD1 (6 bases). Germline loops: CDR1 LGHNA, CDR2 YNFKEQ. This CDR3 spans 16 amino acids. Trimming pared 1 base from V and 2 bases from J, leaving 14 bases between. CDR3 loop: CASSQGVGGQNYGYTF. DNA of the CDR3: TGTGCCAGCAGCCAAGGGGTCGGGGGGCAGAACTATGGCTACACCTTC.

A few counts support this clone. The chain links TRBV7-9 to TRBJ1-1; D ambiguous. CDR1 is SEHNR, CDR2 FQNEAQ, per germline (reference sequence). Trimming shortened V by 3 bases and J by 5 bases, and 16 bases separated the two germline ends. The CDR3 consists of 15 residues. The CDR3 spells CASSLLYGRMTEAFF. CDR3 nucleotides: TGTGCCAGCAGCTTGTTATATGGCAGGATGACTGAAGCTTTCTTT. The complete variable domain, with remaining parts taken from reference TRBV7-9 and TRBJ1-1, reads DTGVSQNPRHKITKRGQNVTFRCDPISEHNRLYWYRQTLGQGPEFLTYFQNEAQLEKSRLLSDRFSAERPKGSFSTLEIQRTEQGDSAMYLCASSLLYGRMTEAFFGQGTRLTVV.

This sequence joins TRBV30 and TRBJ2-1; maybe TRBD1 (6 bases). Germline values: CDR1 GTSNPN, CDR2 SVGIG (reference sequence). V lost 5 bases to trimming and J lost 1 base, with 6 bases between them. This CDR3 contains 12 residues. The CDR3 protein is CAWGQSYNEQFF. As DNA, the CDR3 is TGTGCCTGGGGACAGTCCTACAATGAGCAGTTCTTC.

CDR3 protein: CASSLIGTSGRGEQFF. Written as DNA, the CDR3 is TGTGCCAGCAGCTTAATAGGCACTAGCGGGAGAGGGGAGCAGTTCTTC. The chain combines TRBV7-3 with TRBJ2-1; TRBD2 matches at 11 bases. CDR1 SGHTA and CDR2 FQGTGA come from the germline V gene. V was pared by 1 base and J by 10 bases, with 9 bases of the junction left unmatched. The CDR3 totals 16 residues.

This clone was seen once. The V and J genes are TRBV5-6 and TRBJ2-3, with D perhaps given as TRBD1 or TRBD2 (6 bases each). The CDR3 extends over 15 amino acids. Trimming removed 5 bases from V and 0 bases from J, with 13 bases in between. Germline CDR1 SGHDT, CDR2 YYEEEE. The CDR3 nucleotides read TGTGCCAGCAGATTGCGGGACACTAGCACAGATACGCAGTATTTT. Protein product: CASRLRDTSTDTQYF.

The V and J genes are TRBV19 and TRBJ2-1; 8 bases match TRBD1. This CDR3 has 15 amino acids. Germline CDR1 and CDR2: LNHDA and SQIVND (reference sequence). J lost 4 bases, V lost 6 bases, and 8 bases had no gene match. As DNA, the CDR3 is TGTGCCAGTAGACCGACCGGGACAGGATACAATGAGCAGTTCTTC. It codes for CASRPTGTGYNEQFF.

J is TRBJ1-4 and V is TRBV18; 7 nucleotides line up with TRBD1. The length of the CDR3 is 15 residues. Germline CDR1 and CDR2: KGHSH and LQKENI. V shed 3 bases and J 4 bases; nucleotides not matched to a gene: 5. The chain's CDR3 is CASSPRGQNNEKLFF. The CDR3 DNA reads TGTGCCAGCTCACCTAGGGGGCAGAATAATGAAAAACTGTTTTTT.

J is TRBJ2-1 and V is TRBV19, with 8 bases matching TRBD2. V lost 7 bases, J lost 2 bases, and 7 bases stayed unmatched. The CDR3 is made up of 15 amino acids. Germline V lookup: CDR1 LNHDA, CDR2 SQIVND (reference sequence). CDR3 sequence (DNA): TGTGCCAGTACCCCCGGGGGGGCAGCCTACAATGAGCAGTTCTTC. Amino acid sequence: CASTPGGAAYNEQFF.

The chain has TRBV29-1 and TRBJ2-5; D possibly corresponds to TRBD1 (6 bases). V dropped 7 bases and J dropped 1 base, with 10 bases sitting between them. The length of the CDR3 is 12 residues. CDR1 is SQVTM, CDR2 ANQGSEA, per germline. CDR3 in DNA: TGCAGCGCCGGGACATTCCAAGAGACCCAGTACTTC. Translation gives CSAGTFQETQYF.

The CDR3 sequence is CASSPRTGAAYEQYF. Here the CDR3 DNA reads TGTGCCAGTAGTCCCCGGACAGGGGCGGCCTACGAGCAGTACTTC. The J gene is TRBJ2-7, the V gene TRBV19; TRBD1 matches 9 bases. The germline V gene has CDR1 LNHDA and CDR2 SQIVND (reference sequence). With 5 bases clipped from V and 2 bases from J, the junction kept 7 bases outside the gene matches. CDR3 length: 15 residues.

Only one count was recorded for this clone. This chain uses TRBV28 with TRBJ2-7; D may be TRBD2 (5 bases). The germline CDR1 and CDR2 sequences are MDHEN and SYDVKM. Trimming took 6 bases from V and 0 from J, leaving 15 bases between them. The CDR3 is 15 amino acids. The CDR3 loop reads CASRQKLGNSYEQYF. For the CDR3, the DNA is TGTGCCAGCAGGCAGAAACTAGGGAACTCCTACGAGCAGTACTTC.

The V gene is TRBV12-3 or TRBV12-4, the J gene TRBJ1-1; perhaps TRBD1 as D (6 bases). The CDR3 contains 13 residues. Trimming stripped 3 bases from V and 5 bases from J, with 10 bases between. In DNA, the CDR3 is TGTGCCAGCAGTTTTTACAGGGATACTGAAGCTTTCTTT. Residues: CASSFYRDTEAFF.

This clone was seen only once. The chain employs TRBV19 and TRBJ1-2; no definite D call. The CDR3 consists of 17 residues. From germline, CDR1 is LNHDA and CDR2 SQIVND (reference sequence). The V and J ends lost 6 bases and 4 bases respectively, with 24 bases between them. The CDR3 spells CASRKSPDRGTGYGYTF. CDR3 sequence (DNA): TGTGCCAGTAGAAAGAGCCCTGACCGGGGTACTGGCTATGGCTACACCTTC.

The rearrangement joins TRBV4-1 to TRBJ2-2; TRBD2 aligns across 7 bases. The CDR3 sequence is 16 residues long. The V gene's germline CDR1 is MGHRA and CDR2 YSYEKL. V lost 4 bases and J lost 0; bases outside the gene matches: 5. The CDR3 DNA follows: TGCGCCAGCAGCCTCCGGGGGGTTCCGAACACCGGGGAGCTGTTTTTT. This gives the protein CASSLRGVPNTGELFF.

The rearrangement links TRBV7-2 to TRBJ2-1; the match to TRBD2 covers 8 bases. Germline CDR1 is SGHTA and CDR2 is FQGNSA. The ends lost 4 bases at V and 2 bases at J; junction bases unmatched: 1. The CDR3 covers 14 residues. The CDR3 DNA is TGTGCCAGCAGCTCTAGCGGGCCCTACAATGAGCAGTTCTTC. Amino acid sequence: CASSSSGPYNEQFF.

The chain recombines TRBV3-1 (or the pseudogene TRBV3-2) with TRBJ2-3; 12 bases agree with TRBD2. V lost 1 base and J lost 6; bases outside the gene matches: 8. Germline V gives CDR1 LGHDT, CDR2 YNNKEL (reference sequence). The CDR3 extends over 17 amino acids. The CDR3 DNA reads TGTGCCAGCAGCCAAGGTCCTCTAGCGGGGGGGCTCGATACGCAGTATTTT. Amino acid sequence: CASSQGPLAGGLDTQYF.

The chain recombines TRBV28 with TRBJ1-5; TRBD1 matches at 7 bases. Per germline, CDR1 MDHEN and CDR2 SYDVKM. The CDR3 extends over 14 amino acids. Losses at the gene ends were 7 bases for V and 2 bases for J; bases not matched to a gene: 5. The CDR3 sequence is CASTLGTGNQPQHF. The CDR3, as DNA: TGTGCCAGCACTCTAGGGACAGGCAATCAGCCCCAGCATTTT.

The chain uses TRBV27 and TRBJ2-7; D may be TRBD1 (5 bases). The length of the CDR3 is 14 residues. The V and J ends lost 6 bases and 4 bases respectively, with 16 bases between them. Germline V lookup: CDR1 MNHEY, CDR2 SMNVEV (reference sequence). The CDR3 DNA reads TGTGCCAGCAGCCCCAGGGAACCGGCATACGAGCAGTACTTC. This codes for CASSPREPAYEQYF.

This sequence joins TRBV28 and TRBJ2-2, with D possibly matching TRBD1 (6 bases). The CDR3 covers 16 residues. V lost 5 bases and J 8 bases, leaving 21 bases between the germline ends. Germline CDR1 MDHEN, CDR2 SYDVKM. The CDR3 region has the DNA TGTGCCAGCAGTGATCAACCCCCCAGGGGCTCAGGGGAGCTGTTTTTT. Protein: CASSDQPPRGSGELFF.

The chain employs TRBV9 and TRBJ2-1; D is unclear. The CDR3 spans 15 residues. Deletions cut 2 bases from V and 5 bases from J, with 14 bases between. CDR1 and CDR2 (germline): SGDLS, YYNGEE. The CDR3 coding sequence is TGTGCCAGCAGCGTCCGAAGTGGCGGTAACAATGAGCAGTTCTTC. Its translation: CASSVRSGGNNEQFF.

In nucleotides, the CDR3 is TGTGCCAGCAGCCCACAGGGACAAGAGACCCAGTACTTC. Residues: CASSPQGQETQYF. The chain employs TRBV7-2 and TRBJ2-5; tentatively, D is TRBD1 (6 bases). Germline V gives CDR1 SGHTA, CDR2 FQGNSA. This CDR3 contains 13 residues. V was clipped by 5 bases and J by 2 bases, with 9 bases between them. Full variable domain (missing parts from reference TRBV7-2 and TRBJ2-5): GAGVSQSPSNKVTEKGKDVELRCDPISGHTALYWYRQSLGQGLEFLIYFQGNSAPDKSGLPSDRFSAERTGGSVSTLTIQRTQQEDSAVYLCASSPQGQETQYFGPGTRLLVL.

The CDR3 protein is CASSLARHEQYF. CDR3 DNA sequence: TGTGCCAGCAGCTTAGCCCGTCACGAGCAGTACTTC. The J gene is TRBJ2-7, the V gene TRBV7-9; D ambiguous. The germline V gene has CDR1 SEHNR and CDR2 FQNEAQ (reference sequence). The CDR3 has 12 amino acids. V lost 0 bases to trimming and J lost 5 bases, with 5 bases between them. The full variable domain, in which reference TRBV7-9 and TRBJ2-7 provide the parts outside the CDR3, is DTGVSQNPRHKITKRGQNVTFRCDPISEHNRLYWYRQTLGQGPEFLTYFQNEAQLEKSRLLSDRFSAERPKGSFSTLEIQRTEQGDSAMYLCASSLARHEQYFGPGTRLTVT.